The sequence of this T cell receptor beta chain was determined in a study of regulatory T cells in long-lasting Graves disease. Time point denoted: newly diagnosed GD, antithyroid drugs for less than 3 months. RNA from PBMCs was the source of the TCR library. Comments on this clonotype: Its target is not known.

V lost 1 base, J lost 2 bases, and 8 bases lay in between. Looked up from germline, CDR1 is MGHDK and CDR2 is SYGVNS. The CDR3 is 14 amino acids. Points from the study as a whole: Favoring TRBV28, TRBJ1-2 and TRBJ2-5 was a feature seen in persistent disease.

With iRepertoire HTBI primers and Arm-PCR of CDR3 regions, TCR beta libraries were built. A single record per CDR3 protein comes from TCRdb applying MiXCR to the multiplex PCR reads. This sample has approximately 390,000 distinct CDR3 sequences, with 16% found just once. The same data also contributed to another study, on T cells in Graves' hyperthyroidism and ophthalmopathy.

This chain joins TRBV25-1 and TRBJ2-5; no definite D call. This sample comprised peripheral blood mononuclear cells (PBMCs), obtained at new diagnosis, from a patient treated with antithyroid drugs. The sequence was collected from a woman aged 18-30 years with Graves disease. CDR3 loop: CASSESQVQETQYF. The DNA for the CDR3 is TGTGCCAGCAGTGAATCGCAAGTTCAAGAGACCCAGTACTTC.